This T cell receptor beta chain was recovered during a study of blood T cell repertoires in COVID-19. Source study methods: By means of reference gene primer amplification, nucleated cell counts were estimated. Data came from immunoSEQ multiplex PCR; TCRdb stores just in-frame clones and leaves some out. For V, J and clone size, that table is used; D and trimming come from the DNA. Here the sample spans under 150,000 clones, more than 75% being singletons. The CDR3 covers 15 residues. Per germline, CDR1 SGHRS and CDR2 YFSETQ. Unmatched junction bases numbered 6, after V lost 4 bases and J lost 3 bases.

The chain links TRBV5-1 to TRBJ1-2; 10 bases align to TRBD1. The sequencing sample was made of peripheral blood. The source of this sequence is a man between 35 and 55 years old with acute or convalescent COVID-19. This chain's CDR3 is CASSGSGTGDYGYTF. Here the CDR3 DNA reads TGCGCCAGCAGCGGAAGCGGGACAGGGGACTATGGCTACACCTTC.